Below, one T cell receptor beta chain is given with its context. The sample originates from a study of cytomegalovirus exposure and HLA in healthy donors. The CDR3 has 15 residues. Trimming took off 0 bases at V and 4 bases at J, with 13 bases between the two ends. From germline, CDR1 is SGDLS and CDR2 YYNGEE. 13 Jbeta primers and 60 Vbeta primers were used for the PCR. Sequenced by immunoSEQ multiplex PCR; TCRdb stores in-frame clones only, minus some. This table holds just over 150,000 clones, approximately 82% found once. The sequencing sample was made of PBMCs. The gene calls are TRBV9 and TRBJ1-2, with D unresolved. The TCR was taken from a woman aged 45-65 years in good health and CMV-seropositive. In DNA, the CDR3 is TGTGCCAGCAGCGTAGGGCAGGTGCCTCTCTATGGCTACACCTTC. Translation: CASSVGQVPLYGYTF.